This T cell receptor (beta chain) is drawn from a study of T-cell memory formation after mild COVID-19. Findings and limits, study-wide: Memory from before infection featured some responding clones, which suggests cross-reactive memory joined. Later expanders leaned CD4+, whereas clones that contracted between day 15 and 85 were balanced CD4/CD8.

Constant-segment primers were used for 5'RACE, and the resulting TCR alpha and TCR beta cDNA libraries carried sample barcodes and UMIs. MiXCR, run by TCRdb on the 5' RACE reads, gives a single entry per CDR3 protein. Of around 470,000 distinct CDR3 sequences in the sample, roughly 20% were seen once. Remarks on this clonotype: Its antigen is not known.

CDR1 and CDR2 from the germline V gene are SQVTM and ANQGSEA. Trimming removed 4 bases from V and 2 bases from J; junction bases left unmatched: 4. The CDR3 is 13 amino acids. The TCR was taken from an adult woman who had mild COVID-19 (a few samples of this study predate the infection). Cell type and time point are not known. Sequencing was performed on PBMCs or a T cell subset sorted from them (not recorded which). The V and J genes are TRBV29-1 and TRBJ2-7; 8 bases fit TRBD2. The DNA for the CDR3 is TGCAGCGTTGCGGGAGGGCCCGCCTACGAGCAGTACTTC. It translates to CSVAGGPAYEQYF.